This TCR beta chain was identified in a study of a mutant IDH1 vaccine in newly diagnosed glioma. In the study overall: Vaccinations, eight in total, occurred in weeks 1, 3, 5, 7, 11, 15, 19, 23. Radiotherapy, temozolomide, or both had been given previously, and both were given to most.

Method: immunoSEQ multiplex PCR; TCRdb's copy keeps in-frame clones and lacks some. Seen here are fewer than 70,000 clones, about 89% observed once, and the top ten hold 1.9%. Indicated time point: week 11, during vaccination. Mutant IDH1 20-mer peptide, at 300 ug, made up each vaccine dose, with topical imiquimod. Between the trimmed V and J ends, which lost 5 bases and 5 bases, there was a span of 15 bases. This CDR3 region has 14 residues. Germline V lookup: CDR1 SEHNR, CDR2 FQNEAQ (reference sequence). Notes on the study in general: Immune responses arising from the vaccine appeared in more than 80% of patients. No link was apparently found between pseudoprogression and changes in top peripheral T cell clonotypes.

Notes on this clone: Antigen: not known.

This TCR derives from a man aged 40-49 years with glioma. Material: PBMCs, obtained from a glioma patient whose treatment included an IDH1 peptide vaccine. The rearrangement uses TRBV7-9 and TRBJ1-1; no clear D. The CDR3 DNA reads TGTGCCAGCAGCCCTCCCCATGGAGGGACTGAAGCTTTCTTT. Residues: CASSPPHGGTEAFF. The whole variable domain, remainder taken from reference TRBV7-9 and TRBJ1-1, is DTGVSQNPRHKITKRGQNVTFRCDPISEHNRLYWYRQTLGQGPEFLTYFQNEAQLEKSRLLSDRFSAERPKGSFSTLEIQRTEQGDSAMYLCASSPPHGGTEAFFGQGTRLTVV.